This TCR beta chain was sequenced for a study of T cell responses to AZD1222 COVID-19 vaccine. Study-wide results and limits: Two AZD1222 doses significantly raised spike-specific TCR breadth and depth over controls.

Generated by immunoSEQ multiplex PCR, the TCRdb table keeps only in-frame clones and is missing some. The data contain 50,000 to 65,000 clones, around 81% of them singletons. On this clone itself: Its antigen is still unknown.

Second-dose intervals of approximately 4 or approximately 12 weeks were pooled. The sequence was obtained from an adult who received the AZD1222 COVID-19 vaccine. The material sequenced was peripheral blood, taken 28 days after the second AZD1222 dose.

CDR3 nucleotide sequence: TGTGCCAGCAGTAAGGACAGGGGGCTAGGACATTTT. Its protein is CASSKDRGLGHF. This chain joins TRBV2 and TRBJ1-5; 11 bases map to TRBD1. V trimming: 5 bases; J trimming: 16 bases; junction bases outside the gene matches: 7. There are 12 residues in the CDR3. The V gene's germline CDR1 is SNHLY and CDR2 FYNNEI.